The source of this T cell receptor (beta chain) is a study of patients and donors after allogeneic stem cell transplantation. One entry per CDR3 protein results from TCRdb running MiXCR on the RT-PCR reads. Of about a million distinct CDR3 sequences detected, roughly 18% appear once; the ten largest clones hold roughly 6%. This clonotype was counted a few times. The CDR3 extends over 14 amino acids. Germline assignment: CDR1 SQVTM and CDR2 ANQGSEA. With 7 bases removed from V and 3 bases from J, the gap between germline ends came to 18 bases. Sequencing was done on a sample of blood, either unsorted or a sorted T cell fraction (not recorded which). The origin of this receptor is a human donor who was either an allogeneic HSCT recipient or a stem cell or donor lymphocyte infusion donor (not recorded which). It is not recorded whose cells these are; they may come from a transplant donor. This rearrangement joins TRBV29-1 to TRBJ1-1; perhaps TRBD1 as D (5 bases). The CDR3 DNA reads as TGCAGCGCTCTCCCCGGGGGTGCGGACACTGAAGCTTTCTTT. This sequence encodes CSALPGGADTEAFF.